Included here is one TCR beta chain sequence, with context. Its specificity is unknown. The junction shows a germline mismatch at one end, possibly a read error. CDR3 length equals 15 residues. Germline CDR1 and CDR2: SGHRS and YFSETQ. The data are from a study of Graves' ophthalmopathy and Graves' hyperthyroidism. The authors amplified TCR beta CDR3 regions, and they did so from RNA transcripts for repertoire sequencing. The first round was an RT-PCR with HTBI primers, and the second round was a multiplex PCR. TCRdb re-called the multiplex PCR reads with MiXCR, one entry per CDR3 protein. Here the sample spans about 24,000 distinct CDR3 sequences, nearly 50% being singletons. Study-level findings and limits: The model predicted ophthalmopathy progression with 60% to 71% sensitivity and approximately 72% specificity. Discriminating ophthalmopathy from stable hyperthyroidism, a 13-signature model attained a sensitivity of 85% to 90% and a specificity of about 81%.

Aged 18 to 65, hyperthyroidism patients had new diagnoses of under 2 months' duration. This rearrangement joins TRBV5-1 to TRBJ2-1, with D perhaps matching TRBD2 (6 bases). The TCR originated in an adult woman with stable Graves' hyperthyroidism. Sequenced input: peripheral blood. CDR3 coding DNA: TGCGCCAGCGGCTTGGACGGGACTCGTTCGAATGAGCAGTTCTTC. This translates into CASGLDGTRSNEQFF. The complete variable domain, with remaining parts taken from reference TRBV5-1 and TRBJ2-1, reads KAGVTQTPRYLIKTRGQQVTLSCSPISGHRSVSWYQQTPGQGLQFLFEYFSETQRNKGNFPGRFSGRQFSNSRSEMNVSTLELGDSALYLCASGLDGTRSNEQFFGPGTRLTVL.